These 12 T cell receptor beta chains were all obtained from the same sample, sequenced in a study of blood T cell repertoires in COVID-19. The repertoire was sequenced with immunoSEQ multiplex PCR; TCRdb's copy has only in-frame clones and lacks some. In the table there are around 97,000 clones, about 86% of which are singletons. The sequenced material came from peripheral blood. The receptors here all came from a human donor in a cohort sampled during active COVID-19.

The chain combines TRBV5-1 with TRBJ2-1; TRBD2 agrees at 8 bases. Looked up from germline, CDR1 is SGHRS and CDR2 is YFSETQ. V was clipped by 5 bases and J by 5 bases; unmatched bases: 6. The length of the CDR3 is 14 residues. The CDR3 loop is CASRPGLGNNEQFF. CDR3 DNA: TGCGCCAGCAGACCGGGACTAGGAAACAATGAGCAGTTCTTC. The entire variable domain, with the rest obtained from reference TRBV5-1 and TRBJ2-1, is as follows: KAGVTQTPRYLIKTRGQQVTLSCSPISGHRSVSWYQQTPGQGLQFLFEYFSETQRNKGNFPGRFSGRQFSNSRSEMNVSTLELGDSALYLCASRPGLGNNEQFFGPGTRLTVL.

This clone was observed a single time. CDR3 nucleotides: TGTGCCAGCAGCCGAGCCGGGACAGGGAAGGATACGCAGTATTTT. Translating gives CASSRAGTGKDTQYF. This chain connects TRBV28 to TRBJ2-3; 9 positions agree with TRBD1. The CDR3 length is 15 residues. Germline CDR1 and CDR2: MDHEN and SYDVKM. Losses at the gene ends were 6 bases for V and 6 bases for J; bases not matched to a gene: 10.

The genes are TRBV6-5 and TRBJ1-5, with 7 bases identical to TRBD1. The germline V gene encodes CDR1 MNHEY and CDR2 SVGAGI. V dropped 4 bases and J dropped 1; count of bases not matched to a gene: 4. This CDR3 is 15 amino acids long. CDR3 nucleotides: TGTGCCAGCAGTTCCCACAGGGGAAGCAATCAGCCCCAGCATTTT. Amino acids: CASSSHRGSNQPQHF.

The chain employs TRBV29-1 and TRBJ1-2; tentative D call: TRBD1 (5 bases). V gave up 0 bases and J gave up 7 bases, with 12 bases separating them. CDR3 size: 13 residues. From germline, CDR1 is SQVTM and CDR2 ANQGSEA. The CDR3 DNA reads TGCAGCGTTGAAGAGCAGGGATCCACTGGCTACACCTTC. The encoded protein is CSVEEQGSTGYTF.

V usage is TRBV7-2 and J usage is TRBJ1-6; D is uncertain. CDR1 SGHTA and CDR2 FQGNSA come from the germline V gene. Trimming pared 6 bases from V and 0 bases from J, leaving 9 bases between. The CDR3 covers 15 residues. CDR3 in DNA: TGTGCCAGCAGTCGACAAAGCTCCTATAATTCACCCCTCCACTTT. This translates into CASSRQSSYNSPLHF.

This clone was seen only a few times. The chain combines TRBV4-1 with TRBJ2-7; 7 positions match TRBD1. The CDR3 is 14 residues long. Germline V CDR1 and CDR2: MGHRA, YSYEKL. V trimming: 4 bases; J trimming: 1 base; junction bases outside the gene matches: 4. CDR3: CASSRQGQSYEQYF. CDR3 sequence (DNA): TGCGCCAGCAGCCGACAGGGACAATCCTACGAGCAGTACTTC.

V is TRBV19 and J is TRBJ2-5; D might be TRBD2 (7 bases). Trimming shortened V by 4 bases and J by 5 bases, and 14 bases separated the two germline ends. Germline V gene sequence: CDR1 LNHDA, CDR2 SQIVND (reference sequence). This CDR3 spans 14 amino acids. CDR3 nucleotide sequence: TGTGCCAGTAGTACTAGGGGGGGAGAGGAGACCCAGTACTTC. Its protein is CASSTRGGEETQYF.

This clone has more than one count but fewer than ten. The gene calls are TRBV6-1 and TRBJ2-1; possible D gene TRBD1, 6 bases. Germline V gene data show CDR1 as MNHNS and CDR2 as SASEGT. This CDR3 is built from 14 residues. Trimming took 3 bases from V and 6 from J, leaving 12 bases between them. The CDR3 DNA sequence: TGTGCCAGCAGTGACAGGGGAAGGTCCAATGAGCAGTTCTTC. Translation gives CASSDRGRSNEQFF.

This clone was observed a few times. This chain connects TRBV5-4 to TRBJ2-1; the match to TRBD2 covers 9 bases. The junction had 2 bases not matched to a gene; V was cut back by 0 bases and J by 4 bases. Germline V CDR1 and CDR2: SGHNT, YYREEE (reference sequence). The length of the CDR3 is 15 residues. CDR3 DNA sequence: TGTGCCAGCAGCTTGGTAGCGGGAGTTTACAATGAGCAGTTCTTC. It yields the protein CASSLVAGVYNEQFF.

This chain joins TRBV4-2 and TRBJ2-5; D remains unclear. This CDR3 contains 13 residues. Germline CDR1 reads LGHNA; CDR2 reads YNFKEQ. The germline V and J ends were trimmed by 5 bases and 2 bases, with 9 bases remaining between them. In nucleotides, the CDR3 is TGTGCCAGCAGCGCTAATCGGCAAGAGACCCAGTACTTC. It yields the protein CASSANRQETQYF.

The gene calls are TRBV10-3 and TRBJ2-2; 7 bases fit TRBD1. V gave up 5 bases and J gave up 3 bases; unmatched junction bases: 3. The germline V gene has CDR1 ENHRY and CDR2 SYGVKD. The CDR3 is 14 amino acids. The DNA for the CDR3 is TGTGCCATCAGTTTCCAGGGGGACACCGGGGAGCTGTTTTTT. It codes for CAISFQGDTGELFF.

The chain is built from TRBV9 and TRBJ1-4; TRBD1 aligns across 9 bases. This CDR3 is 17 amino acids long. The germline gives CDR1 SGDLS, CDR2 YYNGEE. The trim removed 4 bases at V and 6 bases at J, leaving 13 bases unmatched. Here the CDR3 reads CASSSRRQGEGDEKLFF. As DNA, the CDR3 is TGTGCCAGCAGCTCCCGGAGACAGGGGGAGGGCGATGAAAAACTGTTTTTT. Based on the CDR3 plus reference TRBV9 and TRBJ1-4, the full variable domain is DSGVTQTPKHLITATGQRVTLRCSPRSGDLSVYWYQQSLDQGLQFLIQYYNGEERAKGNILERFSAQQFPDLHSELNLSSLELGDSALYFCASSSRRQGEGDEKLFFGSGTQLSVL.